The TCR beta chain described here comes from a study of blood T cell repertoires in COVID-19 (dated by TCRdb to the early 2020s). Notes on the research overall: Samples from collaborators originated in the United States, Italy and Spain and spanned both the acute and convalescent phases of COVID-19. The material from the prospective study consisted of cDNA or gDNA derived from T cells, B-cell-depleted T cells, or PBMCs. Subjects who had been exposed to COVID-19, were actively infected with it, or had recovered from it provided the deeply sampled blood TCRbeta repertoires that made up the dataset. Nearly every sample came with metadata listing a de-identified subject ID, COVID-19 status, age in years and sex. The repertoires were released in a freely available public database intended as a resource for research on the immune response to SARS-CoV-2. Where HLA class I and class II types were available, the types were taken from metadata supplied by the sample provider, not from assay-based typing. Samples came from the ongoing ImmuneRACE study (first 160 participants) plus 1,254 subjects from 6 global collaborators. Overall study outcomes, separate from this receptor: The quantity of clinical and demographic metadata differed by source and by participant and was supplied without curation.

TCRbeta CDR3 regions were amplified from genomic DNA using the immunoSEQ Assay, a bias-controlled multiplex PCR. The paper's data handling went like this. The number of nucleated cells in each sample was estimated by amplification of reference gene primers within the assay. To quantify the absolute abundance of each unique TCRbeta CDR3 rearrangement, sequence reads were collapsed and filtered. For each sample, productive Simpson clonality was calculated as the square root of Simpson's diversity index over productive rearrangements. As stored in TCRdb, this immuneACCESS dataset retains in-frame rearrangements with V and J assigned. A fraction of the clones does not appear; measured against another copy, unresolved V genes explain less than half of the discrepancy, and the remainder lacks a known reason. V, J and clone size are those of that table, while D and trimming were read from the DNA. This sample gives 300,000 to 350,000 clones in total; almost 90% of them show up just once. 0.8% to 1.3% of the sample is taken by the ten largest.

One collaborating source in Seattle enrolled patients during active infection and followed them longitudinally through the course of disease. Collaborating institutions collected whole blood in K2EDTA tubes following their own protocols. For TCRbeta analysis, collaborator samples were shipped as frozen whole blood, as isolated PBMCs, or as DNA extracted from either sample type. CDR1 and CDR2, looked up from the germline V gene, are SNHLY and FYNNEI. After removal of 4 bases from V and 3 bases from J, the junction retains 7 bases not matched to a gene. Spanning cysteine to phenylalanine, the CDR3 consists of 16 amino acids. Only CDR3 DNA is held: 48 bases, read in frame from base 1. In the case of this clone: Its antigen target is currently unknown. No much larger clonotype is one base removed from it; base qualities were not supplied.

The sequence was obtained from a woman aged 40 to 50 with COVID-19, enrolled during active disease. The sample taken for sequencing was peripheral blood. The chain links TRBV2 with TRBJ2-4, with 9 bases in between that match TRBD1. Here the CDR3 is given as CASSGTGAFGKNIQYF. The sequenced DNA: TGTGCCAGCAGTGGGACAGGGGCTTTTGGCAAAAACATTCAGTACTTC.